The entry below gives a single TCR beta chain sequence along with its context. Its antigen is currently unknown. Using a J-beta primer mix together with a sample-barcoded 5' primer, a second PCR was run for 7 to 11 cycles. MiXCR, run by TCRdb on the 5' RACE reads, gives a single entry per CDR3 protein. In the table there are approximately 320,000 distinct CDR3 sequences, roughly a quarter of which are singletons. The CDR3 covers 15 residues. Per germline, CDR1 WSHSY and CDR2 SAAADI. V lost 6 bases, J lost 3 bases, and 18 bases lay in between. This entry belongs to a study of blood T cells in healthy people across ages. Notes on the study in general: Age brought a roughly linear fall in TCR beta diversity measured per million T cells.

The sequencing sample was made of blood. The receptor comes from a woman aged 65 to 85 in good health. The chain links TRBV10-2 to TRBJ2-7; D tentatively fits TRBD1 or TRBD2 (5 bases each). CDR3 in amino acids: CASRGDGQESYEQYF. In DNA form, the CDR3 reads TGCGCCAGCAGGGGGGATGGGCAGGAAAGCTACGAGCAGTACTTC.